This T cell receptor beta chain is from a study of regulatory T cells in long-lasting Graves disease. Study-wide results and caveats: Among persistent patients, a larger number of public clonotypes were shared (approximately 3,000) than among newly diagnosed patients (about 950). Persistent Graves' patients possessed reduced TCR diversity relative to recently diagnosed ones.

Arm-PCR with iRepertoire HTBI primers amplified the CDR3 regions for these TCR beta libraries. TCRdb fed the multiplex PCR reads into MiXCR, producing one record per CDR3 protein. The data contain about 560,000 distinct CDR3 sequences, more than 15% of them singletons. Concerning this clonotype itself: Its target is unknown.

CDR3 length equals 16 residues. CDR1 is SGHKS, CDR2 YYEKEE, per germline (reference sequence). V dropped 0 bases and J dropped 5; count of bases not matched to a gene: 9. Indicated time point: newly diagnosed GD, antithyroid drugs for less than 3 months. Following extraction of RNA from PBMCs, that RNA was used to make the TCR library. The data were also submitted as part of a second study, on T cells in Graves' hyperthyroidism and ophthalmopathy. That study reports: Clinical symptoms, serum thyroxine and TRAb, thyroid ultrasound and orbital computed tomography together formed the diagnostic basis.

This sequence was found in a man aged 18 to 35 with Graves disease. The chain carries TRBV5-5 and TRBJ1-2, with 8 bases lining up with TRBD1. Sequences were derived from peripheral blood mononuclear cells (PBMCs), sampled at new diagnosis, from a patient treated with antithyroid drugs. CDR3 residues: CASSLETDRGAYGYTF. The CDR3 bases are TGTGCCAGCAGCTTGGAAACTGACAGGGGAGCATATGGCTACACCTTC.